What follows is one TCR beta chain and its context. From germline, CDR1 is SGDLS and CDR2 YYNGEE. The CDR3 spans 19 residues. V was shortened by 0 bases and J by 2 bases, with 21 bases between the two germline ends. The data are from a study of lymphopenia after photon versus proton radiotherapy. Clones were sequenced by immunoSEQ multiplex PCR, and TCRdb holds only the in-frame ones, with some missing. The table includes some 44,000 clones, about 83% detected once. The sequence derives from a woman aged 70 to 79 with pancreatic cancer. The chain is built from TRBV9 and TRBJ1-5; the D gene is possibly TRBD1 (5 bases). The specimen was peripheral blood, collected from a patient treated with proton-based radiotherapy. The CDR3 spells CASSVALGGGTQGNQPQHF. The CDR3 nucleotides are TGTGCCAGCAGCGTAGCCCTCGGGGGGGGGACCCAGGGCAATCAGCCCCAGCATTTT.